Presented here are 30 T cell receptor beta chains from one specimen sequenced in a study of control samples from healthy donors and cancer patients. Sequencing used immunoSEQ multiplex PCR; TCRdb keeps in-frame clones, though not all of them. The sample has 100,000 to 150,000 clones, more than 85% seen once. Material for sequencing was blood. The receptor set was obtained from a man in his late teens or twenties in good health.

The chain is built from TRBV5-1 and TRBJ1-1, with 9 nucleotides matching TRBD1. Trimming at V came to 4 bases and at J to 10 bases, leaving 8 bases not matched to a gene. CDR3 length equals 13 residues. Germline V gene lookup returns CDR1 SGHRS and CDR2 YFSETQ. In DNA form, the CDR3 reads TGCGCCAGCAGCCCCGGCACGGACAGGGGAGCTTTCTTT. As protein: CASSPGTDRGAFF.

Comments on this clone: The same CDR3 is also encoded by other DNA sequences in this sample. The chain carries TRBV6-2 or TRBV6-3 and TRBJ2-2; D gene uncertain. From germline, CDR1 is MNHEY and CDR2 SVGEGT. The CDR3 length is 13 residues. Trimming shortened V by 0 bases and J by 1 base, and 0 bases separated the two germline ends. CDR3 loop: CASSYSNTGELFF. The CDR3 nucleotides read TGTGCCAGCAGTTACTCGAACACCGGGGAGCTGTTTTTT.

The chain combines TRBV10-3 with TRBJ2-7; a weak D match, TRBD1 (6 bases). In germline, CDR1 is ENHRY, CDR2 SYGVKD. V was trimmed by 6 bases and J by 2 bases, leaving 14 bases between them. The CDR3 sequence is 14 residues long. The CDR3 loop reads CAISRLQGTYEQYF. CDR3 sequence (DNA): TGTGCCATCAGCCGCTTACAGGGTACCTACGAGCAGTACTTC.

V is TRBV3-1 (or the pseudogene TRBV3-2) and J is TRBJ2-7; 7 nucleotides match TRBD1. Germline V gene data show CDR1 as LGHDT and CDR2 as YNNKEL (reference sequence). This CDR3 is 14 amino acids long. V trimming: 4 bases; J trimming: 2 bases; junction bases outside the gene matches: 5. The CDR3 protein is CASSPEGAPYEQYF. The DNA of the CDR3 is TGTGCCAGCAGCCCCGAGGGGGCCCCCTACGAGCAGTACTTC.

V and J are TRBV19 and TRBJ2-7; D may be TRBD1 or TRBD2 (5 bases each). This CDR3 region has 15 residues. V was cut by 8 bases and J by 7 bases, with 24 bases left in between. The germline V gene has CDR1 LNHDA and CDR2 SQIVND (reference sequence). The chain's CDR3 is CASHPSGDRLGEQYF. The CDR3 nucleotides are TGTGCCAGTCACCCCTCCGGGGACCGACTCGGGGAGCAGTACTTC.

The rearrangement uses TRBV27 and TRBJ2-7; TRBD2 agrees at 12 bases. Germline loops: CDR1 MNHEY, CDR2 SMNVEV (reference sequence). This CDR3 has 18 amino acids. The V gene end was trimmed by 1 base and the J gene end by 5 bases; junction bases not matched to a gene: 12. CDR3 sequence (DNA): TGTGCCAGCAGTTTATTTCTAGCGGGAGGGGGACGGGAGAACGAGCAGTACTTC. This translates into CASSLFLAGGGRENEQYF.

This chain joins TRBV5-6 and TRBJ2-3; 10 nucleotides align to TRBD2. The CDR3 runs 16 residues. From germline, CDR1 is SGHDT and CDR2 YYEEEE. Unmatched junction bases numbered 9, after V lost 6 bases and J lost 2 bases. In nucleotides, the CDR3 is TGTGCCAGCAAAAGGCTAGCGGGAGAGTTCACAGATACGCAGTATTTT. It yields the protein CASKRLAGEFTDTQYF.

The chain couples TRBV7-2 to TRBJ2-3, with TRBD2 identical over 9 bases. The trim removed 4 bases at V and 3 bases at J, leaving 11 bases unmatched. The CDR3 length is 17 residues. From germline, CDR1 is SGHTA and CDR2 FQGNSA. CDR3 in amino acids: CASSSLKGGRATDTQYF. Written as DNA, the CDR3 is TGTGCCAGCAGCTCCCTTAAAGGCGGGAGGGCAACAGATACGCAGTATTTT.

The genes are TRBV12-3 or TRBV12-4 and TRBJ1-2; possible D gene TRBD1, 6 bases. V shed 5 bases and J shed 4 bases, with 11 bases lying between them. CDR3 size: 13 residues. CDR3 sequence (DNA): TGTGCCAGCAGTCCGAGGGGGAGCTATGGCTACACCTTC. This translates into CASSPRGSYGYTF.

The chain combines TRBV7-3 with TRBJ2-7, with 10 nucleotides matching TRBD2. CDR3 length: 15 amino acids. CDR1 is SGHTA, CDR2 FQGTGA, per germline. The ends lost 3 bases at V and 0 bases at J; junction bases unmatched: 2. This CDR3 reads CASSLIAGGSYEQYF. The CDR3 region has the DNA TGTGCCAGCAGCTTGATAGCGGGAGGCTCCTACGAGCAGTACTTC.

This clone was seen more than once but under ten times. The chain recombines TRBV4-2 with TRBJ2-7, with D unresolved. This CDR3 comprises 11 residues. V lost 1 base, J lost 6 bases, and 4 bases lay in between. CDR1 and CDR2 from the germline V gene are LGHNA and YNFKEQ. The CDR3, as DNA: TGTGCCAGCAGCCAAGCGGGCGAGCAGTACTTC. Amino acids: CASSQAGEQYF.

The chain links TRBV27 to TRBJ1-5, with 7 bases aligning to TRBD1. Germline-derived CDR1 and CDR2 are MNHEY and SMNVEV (reference sequence). Trimming took 5 bases from V and 5 from J; bases not matched to a gene: 3. The CDR3 has 13 amino acids. The CDR3 sequence: CASSITGDQPQHF. CDR3 bases: TGTGCCAGCAGTATTACAGGGGATCAGCCCCAGCATTTT.

The rearrangement joins TRBV6-5 to TRBJ2-1; a weak D match, TRBD2 (6 bases). Germline CDR1 reads MNHEY; CDR2 reads SVGAGI. CDR3 length: 15 amino acids. Trimming shortened V by 5 bases and J by 7 bases, and 18 bases separated the two germline ends. CDR3: CASSPLGVGGNEQFF. For the CDR3, the DNA is TGTGCCAGCAGTCCATTAGGGGTCGGGGGAAATGAGCAGTTCTTC.

V and J are TRBV15 and TRBJ1-3; D is unresolved. Germline V CDR1 and CDR2: LNHNV, YYDKDF (reference sequence). The CDR3 totals 15 residues. V lost 8 bases and J 2 bases, leaving 16 bases between the germline ends. CDR3 sequence (DNA): TGTGCCACCTTCCCCGGGGAGGGAGCTGGAAACACCATATATTTT. As protein: CATFPGEGAGNTIYF.

The chain joins TRBV2 to TRBJ1-2; maybe TRBD1 (5 bases). The V and J ends lost 9 bases and 4 bases respectively, with 18 bases between them. The CDR3 totals 14 residues. Germline assignment: CDR1 SNHLY and CDR2 FYNNEI. The CDR3 here is CASGDPGRLYGYTF. CDR3 coding DNA: TGTGCCAGTGGTGATCCGGGACGGCTCTATGGCTACACCTTC.

This chain links TRBV5-1 with TRBJ2-5; 9 positions match TRBD1. Germline V gives CDR1 SGHRS, CDR2 YFSETQ. The CDR3 sequence is 15 residues long. V shed 4 bases, J shed 3 bases, and the junction held 7 bases outside the gene matches. The CDR3 sequence is CASSPPGQGEETQYF. CDR3 DNA: TGCGCCAGCAGCCCTCCGGGACAGGGCGAAGAGACCCAGTACTTC.

The CDR3 coding sequence is TGTGCCTGGAGACGGACGGGGAATTGGTATGGCTACACCTTC. Residues: CAWRRTGNWYGYTF. The rearrangement links TRBV30 to TRBJ1-2; no reliable D call. V lost 3 bases to trimming and J lost 5 bases, with 16 bases between them. The CDR3 runs 14 residues. Germline CDR1 and CDR2: GTSNPN and SVGIG (reference sequence).

This clone is medium-sized by share. This sequence joins TRBV10-1 and TRBJ1-1; TRBD1 matches at 7 bases. Germline values: CDR1 WNHNN, CDR2 SYGVQD (reference sequence). This CDR3 comprises 13 residues. J was trimmed by 4 bases and V by 6 bases; bases with no gene match: 5. The CDR3 loop is CASSPRGGTEAFF. CDR3 bases: TGCGCCAGCAGCCCCAGGGGGGGCACTGAAGCTTTCTTT.

The V call is TRBV5-1, the J call TRBJ2-7; 16 nucleotides match TRBD2. Germline V lookup: CDR1 SGHRS, CDR2 YFSETQ. J was trimmed by 2 bases and V by 4 bases; bases with no gene match: 0. CDR3 length equals 15 residues. The chain's CDR3 is CASSGTSGRAYEQYF. The CDR3 bases are TGCGCCAGCAGCGGGACTAGCGGGAGGGCCTACGAGCAGTACTTC.

J is TRBJ2-7 and V is TRBV5-1, with 11 nucleotides matching TRBD2. The CDR3 covers 14 residues. V dropped 1 base and J dropped 5; count of bases not matched to a gene: 2. Germline assignment: CDR1 SGHRS and CDR2 YFSETQ. CDR3 DNA sequence: TGCGCCAGCAGCTTGACTAGCGGGAGTAACGAGCAGTACTTC. Protein product: CASSLTSGSNEQYF.

The CDR3 nucleotides read TGTGCCAGCAGTCCGTCGACAGGACCACCCTACGAGCAGTACTTC. This encodes CASSPSTGPPYEQYF. The J gene is TRBJ2-7, the V gene TRBV6-5, with a tentative D call TRBD1 (6 bases). The CDR3 runs 15 residues. Germline V CDR1 and CDR2: MNHEY, SVGAGI. Trimming cost V 5 bases and J 2 bases, with 16 bases left between them.

The rearrangement links TRBV7-8 to TRBJ2-7; 7 nucleotides align to TRBD1. J gave up 2 bases and V 4 bases, and 8 bases lay outside the gene matches. The CDR3 contains 15 residues. Germline V gene lookup returns CDR1 SGHVS and CDR2 FQNEAQ. CDR3 region: CASSSRDRATYEQYF. As DNA, the CDR3 is TGTGCCAGCAGCTCCCGGGACAGAGCTACCTACGAGCAGTACTTC.

The V gene is TRBV5-4, the J gene TRBJ2-1, with a tentative D call TRBD2 (6 bases). Trimming pared 4 bases from V and 10 bases from J, leaving 15 bases between. Germline CDR1 is SGHNT and CDR2 is YYREEE (reference sequence). The CDR3 contains 13 residues. The CDR3 DNA follows: TGTGCCAGCAGCCGGACTCTAGCGCACGAGCAGTTCTTC. Its translation is CASSRTLAHEQFF.

CDR3 sequence: CASSLRGLAGVEQFF. CDR3 nucleotides: TGTGCCAGCAGCTTGAGGGGGCTAGCGGGAGTTGAGCAGTTCTTC. This chain links TRBV5-6 with TRBJ2-1; the match to TRBD2 covers 10 bases. Per germline, CDR1 SGHDT and CDR2 YYEEEE. CDR3 size: 15 residues. The trim removed 1 base at V and 9 bases at J, leaving 7 bases unmatched.

The rearrangement joins TRBV6-5 to TRBJ1-1; D not resolved. V was shortened by 7 bases and J by 0 bases, with 9 bases between the two germline ends. This CDR3 contains 13 residues. CDR1 and CDR2 from the germline V gene are MNHEY and SVGAGI. Written as DNA, the CDR3 is TGTGCCAGCACAGATATTTTGAACACTGAAGCTTTCTTT. This encodes CASTDILNTEAFF.

CDR3 sequence reads: CATSDLPGQGIDTQYF. The CDR3 nucleotides read TGTGCCACCAGTGACCTTCCGGGACAGGGGATAGATACGCAGTATTTT. This chain joins TRBV24-1 and TRBJ2-3; 10 nucleotides agree with TRBD1. The CDR3 runs to 16 residues. Losses at the gene ends were 4 bases for V and 5 bases for J; bases not matched to a gene: 8. The germline V gene encodes CDR1 KGHDR and CDR2 SFDVKD.

V usage is TRBV12-3 or TRBV12-4 and J usage is TRBJ1-2; maybe TRBD1 (6 bases). This CDR3 region has 13 residues. Trimming stripped 3 bases from V and 5 bases from J, with 10 bases between. This CDR3 reads CASSFQGPYGYTF. The CDR3 nucleotides read TGTGCCAGCAGTTTTCAGGGGCCGTATGGCTACACCTTC.

CDR3 sequence: CASSLRGEQYF. CDR3 nucleotides: TGCGCCAGCAGCTTGAGGGGCGAGCAGTACTTC. V and J are TRBV5-1 and TRBJ2-7, with D possibly being TRBD1 (5 bases). V lost 1 base, J lost 6 bases, and 5 bases lay in between. Germline V gene data show CDR1 as SGHRS and CDR2 as YFSETQ. CDR3 length: 11 amino acids.

The gene calls are TRBV5-6 and TRBJ2-7, with 7 bases fitting TRBD2. Germline V gene lookup returns CDR1 SGHDT and CDR2 YYEEEE. There are 13 residues in the CDR3. The J segment lost 5 bases and the V segment lost 5 bases, leaving 7 bases of the junction unmatched. CDR3 DNA: TGTGCCAGCAGGCGAGCGGGAATCGACGAGCAGTACTTC. This codes for CASRRAGIDEQYF.

On this clone: Other nucleotide sequences from this sample produce the same CDR3. The chain recombines TRBV27 with TRBJ2-1, with 8 bases identical to TRBD2. With 1 base clipped from V and 3 bases from J, the junction kept 2 bases outside the gene matches. In germline, CDR1 is MNHEY, CDR2 SMNVEV (reference sequence). CDR3 length: 15 amino acids. In DNA form, the CDR3 reads TGTGCCAGCAGTTTATTAAGCGGGGGCTACAATGAGCAGTTCTTC. Translated: CASSLLSGGYNEQFF.